This TCR beta chain was identified in a study of T cell responses to AZD1222 COVID-19 vaccine. Whole-study findings and limits: Possibly, clonal diversity was underestimated; donors were largely white British and included more females. The span of vaccine-associated CD4 TCRs extended across spike, with dominance at 160-218 and 743-854. A rise in Spike-specific TCR breadth and depth followed two AZD1222 doses. Scientists sampled the repertoires only once the peak T cell response had passed.

Libraries were prepared by immunoSEQ multiplex PCR; TCRdb keeps only in-frame clonotypes and omits some of them. The top ten clones hold 8.5% to 10% of a sample with roughly 120,000 clones, over 75% of them seen once. V shed 1 base and J shed 8 bases, with 21 bases lying between them. The CDR3 loop spans 17 amino acids. Germline V gene lookup returns CDR1 LGHNA and CDR2 YSLEER. As for this clone: What it recognizes is unknown.

This sequence was found in an adult in good health. The specimen comprised peripheral blood, sampled on day 0 of AZD1222 vaccination. V usage is TRBV4-3 and J usage is TRBJ2-1, with D possibly matching TRBD2 (6 bases). In DNA, the CDR3 is TGCGCCAGCAGCCAAGGTCTTGGCGGGTTAGCGGTGCATGAGCAGTTCTTC. Translated, it gives CASSQGLGGLAVHEQFF.